This T cell receptor (beta chain) was profiled in a study of T cells in women clearing cervical HPV infection. Per the germline V gene, CDR1 is MNHEY and CDR2 is SMNVEV (reference sequence). The CDR3 covers 14 residues. V was trimmed by 7 bases and J by 7 bases, leaving 14 bases between them. The assay was immunoSEQ multiplex PCR, and TCRdb's table has in-frame clones only and misses some. Seen in this sample are 40,000 to 55,000 clones; the ten most common clones hold approximately 1%. Regarding this clone: Antigen specificity is unknown. Coverage ceases 3 residues before the CDR3 finishes, and the germline J gene fills in the end.

Study results and limitations: CIN3+ cases had significantly higher TCR repertoire richness than controls, but evenness did not differ. Richness differences could reflect unmeasured T-cell content per sample. Cases carried less TRBV6-7 than controls: approximately 0.1% versus 0.16%.

The sequenced sample was blood buffy coat. The TCR was taken from a woman between 18 and 70 years old with a cervical HPV16 infection that either progressed to CIN3+ or cleared (not recorded which). This rearrangement joins TRBV27 to TRBJ1-6; a weak D match, TRBD1 (6 bases). Here the CDR3 reads CASKGVTSNSPLHF. Partial CDR3 DNA: TGTGCCAGCAAGGGGGTGACTTCAAATTCACCC.